The sequence of this TCR beta chain was determined in a study of blood T cell repertoires in COVID-19. About the research overall: Acute and convalescent COVID-19 specimens originated in the United States, Italy and Spain.

In the original processing: Nucleated cell counts were estimated from reference gene primer amplification. Data came from immunoSEQ multiplex PCR; TCRdb stores just in-frame clones and leaves some out. From that table come the V and J calls and clone size; the DNA was used to work out D and trimming. Among some 250,000 clones listed, approximately 91% were seen once. Germline V gene sequence: CDR1 LGHDT, CDR2 YNNKEL (reference sequence). This CDR3 spans 14 amino acids. V was trimmed by 4 bases and J by 0 bases, leaving 6 bases between them. Cohorts were based on clinical histories the participants reported.

The receptor was derived from a woman aged 40 to 50 with acute COVID-19. The gene calls are TRBV3-1 (or the pseudogene TRBV3-2) and TRBJ2-2, with D unresolved. Sample: PBMCs or T cells enriched from blood (not recorded which). Here the CDR3 reads CASSPQTNTGELFF. In DNA, the CDR3 is TGTGCCAGCAGCCCACAAACGAACACCGGGGAGCTGTTTTTT.